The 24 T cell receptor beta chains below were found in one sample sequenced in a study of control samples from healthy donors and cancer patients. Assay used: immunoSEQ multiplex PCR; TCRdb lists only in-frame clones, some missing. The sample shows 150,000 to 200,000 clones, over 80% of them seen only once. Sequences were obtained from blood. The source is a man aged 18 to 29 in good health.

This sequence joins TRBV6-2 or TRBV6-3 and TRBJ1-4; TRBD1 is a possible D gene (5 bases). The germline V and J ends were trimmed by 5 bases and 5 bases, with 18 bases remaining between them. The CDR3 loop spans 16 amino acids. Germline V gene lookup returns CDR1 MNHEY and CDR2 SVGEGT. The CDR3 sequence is CASSPQGGSGNEKLFF. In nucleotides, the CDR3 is TGTGCCAGCAGTCCCCAGGGAGGAAGCGGAAATGAAAAACTGTTTTTT.

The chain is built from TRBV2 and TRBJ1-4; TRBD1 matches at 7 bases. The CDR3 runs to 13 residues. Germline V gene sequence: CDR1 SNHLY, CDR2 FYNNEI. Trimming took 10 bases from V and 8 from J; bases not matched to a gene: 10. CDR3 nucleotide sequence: TGTGCCACCGATAAGACAGGGAGCGAAAAACTGTTTTTT. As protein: CATDKTGSEKLFF.

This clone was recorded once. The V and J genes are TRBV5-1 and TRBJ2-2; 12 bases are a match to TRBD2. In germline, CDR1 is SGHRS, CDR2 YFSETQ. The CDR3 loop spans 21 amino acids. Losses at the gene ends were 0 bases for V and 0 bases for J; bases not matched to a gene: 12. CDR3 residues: CASSLVGKLAGGLTNTGELFF. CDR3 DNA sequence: TGCGCCAGCAGCTTGGTCGGGAAACTAGCGGGGGGCCTAACGAACACCGGGGAGCTGTTTTTT.

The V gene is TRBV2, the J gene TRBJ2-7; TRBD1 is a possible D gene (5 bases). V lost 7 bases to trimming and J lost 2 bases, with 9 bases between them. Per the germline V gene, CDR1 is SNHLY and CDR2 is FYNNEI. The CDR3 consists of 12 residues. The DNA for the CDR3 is TGTGCCAGCACACAGGAGACCTACGAGCAGTACTTC. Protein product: CASTQETYEQYF.

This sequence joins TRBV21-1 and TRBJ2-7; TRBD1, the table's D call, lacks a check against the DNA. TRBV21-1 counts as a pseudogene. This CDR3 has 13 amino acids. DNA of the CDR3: TGTGCCAGCAGCAAAGATGAAGGGGGCGAGCAGTACTTC. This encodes CASSKDEGGEQYF.

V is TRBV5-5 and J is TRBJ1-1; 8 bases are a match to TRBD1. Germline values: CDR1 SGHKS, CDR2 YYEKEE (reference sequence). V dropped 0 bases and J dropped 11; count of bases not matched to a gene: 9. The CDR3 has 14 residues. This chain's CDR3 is CASSLALDRGTAFF. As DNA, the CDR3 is TGTGCCAGCAGCTTGGCCCTCGACAGGGGAACGGCTTTCTTT.

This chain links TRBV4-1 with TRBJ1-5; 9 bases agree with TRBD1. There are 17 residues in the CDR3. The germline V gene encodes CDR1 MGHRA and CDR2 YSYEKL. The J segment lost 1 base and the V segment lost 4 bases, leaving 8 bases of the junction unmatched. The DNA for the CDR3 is TGCGCCAGCAGCCGACAACCCGGGACAGGGAGCAATCAGCCCCAGCATTTT. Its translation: CASSRQPGTGSNQPQHF.

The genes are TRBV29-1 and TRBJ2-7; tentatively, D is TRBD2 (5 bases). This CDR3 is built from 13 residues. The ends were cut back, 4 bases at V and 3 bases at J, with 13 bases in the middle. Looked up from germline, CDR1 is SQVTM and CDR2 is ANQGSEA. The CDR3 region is CSVGPGRGYEQYF. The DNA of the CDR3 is TGCAGCGTTGGACCAGGTCGGGGCTACGAGCAGTACTTC.

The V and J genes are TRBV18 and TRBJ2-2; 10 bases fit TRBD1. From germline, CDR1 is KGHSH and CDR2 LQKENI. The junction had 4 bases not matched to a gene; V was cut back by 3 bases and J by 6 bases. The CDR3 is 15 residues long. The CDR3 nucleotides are TGTGCCAGCTCACCGAACGGACAGGGGGCCGGGGAGCTGTTTTTT. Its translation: CASSPNGQGAGELFF.

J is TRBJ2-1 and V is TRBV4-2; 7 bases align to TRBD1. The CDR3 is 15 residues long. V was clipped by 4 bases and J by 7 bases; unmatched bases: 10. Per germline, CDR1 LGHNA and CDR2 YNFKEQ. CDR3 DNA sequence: TGTGCCAGCAGCCCACGGACAGGTGTTTTAAATGAGCAGTTCTTC. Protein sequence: CASSPRTGVLNEQFF.

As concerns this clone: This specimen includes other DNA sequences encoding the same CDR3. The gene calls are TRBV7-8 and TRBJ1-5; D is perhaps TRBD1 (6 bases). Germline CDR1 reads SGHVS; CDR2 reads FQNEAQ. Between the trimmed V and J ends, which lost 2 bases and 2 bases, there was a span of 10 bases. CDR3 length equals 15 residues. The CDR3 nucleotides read TGTGCCAGCAGCTTACAACCAGGGGGCAATCAGCCCCAGCATTTT. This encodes CASSLQPGGNQPQHF.

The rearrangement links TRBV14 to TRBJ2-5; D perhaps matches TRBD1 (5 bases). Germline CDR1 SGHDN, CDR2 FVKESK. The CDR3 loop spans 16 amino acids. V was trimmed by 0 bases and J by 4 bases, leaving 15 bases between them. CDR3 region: CASSQEGRLSGETQYF. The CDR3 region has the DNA TGTGCCAGCAGCCAAGAGGGGCGGCTTTCGGGAGAGACCCAGTACTTC.

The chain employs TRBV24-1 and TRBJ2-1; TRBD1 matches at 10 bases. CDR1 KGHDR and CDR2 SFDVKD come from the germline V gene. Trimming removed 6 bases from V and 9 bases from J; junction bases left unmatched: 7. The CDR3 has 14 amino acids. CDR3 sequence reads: CATSPGQGIVEQFF. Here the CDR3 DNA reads TGTGCCACCAGTCCGGGACAGGGGATTGTTGAGCAGTTCTTC.

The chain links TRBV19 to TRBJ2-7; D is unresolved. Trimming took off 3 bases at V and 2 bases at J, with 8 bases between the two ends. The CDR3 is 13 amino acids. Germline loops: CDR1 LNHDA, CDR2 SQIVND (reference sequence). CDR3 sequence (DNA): TGTGCCAGTAGTATCACACCGACCTACGAGCAGTACTTC. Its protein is CASSITPTYEQYF. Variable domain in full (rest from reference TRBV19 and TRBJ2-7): DGGITQSPKYLFRKEGQNVTLSCEQNLNHDAMYWYRQDPGQGLRLIYYSQIVNDFQKGDIAEGYSVSREKKESFPLTVTSAQKNPTAFYLCASSITPTYEQYFGPGTRLTVT.

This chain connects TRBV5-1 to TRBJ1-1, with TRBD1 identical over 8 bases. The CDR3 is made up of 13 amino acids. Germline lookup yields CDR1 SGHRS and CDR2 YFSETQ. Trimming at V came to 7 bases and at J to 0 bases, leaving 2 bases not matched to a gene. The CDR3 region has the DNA TGCGCCAGCTTGGGACAGGTGAACACTGAAGCTTTCTTT. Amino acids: CASLGQVNTEAFF.

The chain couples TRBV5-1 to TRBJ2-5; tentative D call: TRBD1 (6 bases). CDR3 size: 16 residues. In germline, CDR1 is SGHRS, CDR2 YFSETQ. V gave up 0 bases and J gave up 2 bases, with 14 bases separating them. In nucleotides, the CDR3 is TGCGCCAGCAGCTTGGCCGGATCAGGGGAACAAGAGACCCAGTACTTC. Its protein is CASSLAGSGEQETQYF.

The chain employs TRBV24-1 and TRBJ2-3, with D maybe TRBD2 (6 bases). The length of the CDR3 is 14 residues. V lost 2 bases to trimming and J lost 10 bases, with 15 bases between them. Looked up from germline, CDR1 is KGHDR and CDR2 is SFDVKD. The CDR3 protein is CATSDSGDPGAQYF. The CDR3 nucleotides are TGTGCCACCAGTGATTCGGGGGACCCCGGGGCGCAGTATTTT.

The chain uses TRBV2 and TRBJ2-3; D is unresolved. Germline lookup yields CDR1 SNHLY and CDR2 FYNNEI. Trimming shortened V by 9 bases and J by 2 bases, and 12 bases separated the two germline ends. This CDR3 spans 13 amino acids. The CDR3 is CASISDSTDTQYF. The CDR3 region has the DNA TGTGCCAGTATCAGTGACTCCACAGATACGCAGTATTTT.

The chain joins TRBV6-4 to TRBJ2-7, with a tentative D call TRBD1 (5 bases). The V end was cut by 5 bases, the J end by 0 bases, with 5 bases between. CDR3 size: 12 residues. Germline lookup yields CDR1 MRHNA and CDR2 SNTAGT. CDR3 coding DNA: TGTGCCAGCAGTCAGGGCTCCTACGAGCAGTACTTC. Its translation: CASSQGSYEQYF.

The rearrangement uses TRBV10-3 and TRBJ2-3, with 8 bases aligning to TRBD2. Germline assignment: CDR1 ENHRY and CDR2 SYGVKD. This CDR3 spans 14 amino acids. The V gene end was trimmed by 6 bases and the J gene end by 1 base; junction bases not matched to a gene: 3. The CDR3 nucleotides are TGTGCCATCAGGCGGGGGGATCGCACAGATACGCAGTATTTT. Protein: CAIRRGDRTDTQYF.

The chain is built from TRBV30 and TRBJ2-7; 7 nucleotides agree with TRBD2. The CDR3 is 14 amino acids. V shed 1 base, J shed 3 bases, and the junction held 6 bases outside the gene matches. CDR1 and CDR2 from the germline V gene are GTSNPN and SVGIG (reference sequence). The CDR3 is CAWSGVTSSYEQYF. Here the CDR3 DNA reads TGTGCCTGGAGTGGGGTGACTAGCAGCTACGAGCAGTACTTC.

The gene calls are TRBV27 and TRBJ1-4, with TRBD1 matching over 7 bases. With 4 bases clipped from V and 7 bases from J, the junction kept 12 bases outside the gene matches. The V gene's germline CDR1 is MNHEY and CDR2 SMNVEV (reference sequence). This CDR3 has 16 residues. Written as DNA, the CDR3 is TGTGCCAGCAGTTGCGTCCCAGGGGGACCTTTTGAAAAACTGTTTTTT. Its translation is CASSCVPGGPFEKLFF.

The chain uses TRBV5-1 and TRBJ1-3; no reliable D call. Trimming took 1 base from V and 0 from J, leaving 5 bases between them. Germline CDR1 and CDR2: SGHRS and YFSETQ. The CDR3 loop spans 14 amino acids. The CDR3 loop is CASSLSNSGNTIYF. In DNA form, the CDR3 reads TGCGCCAGCAGCTTGAGTAACTCTGGAAACACCATATATTTT.

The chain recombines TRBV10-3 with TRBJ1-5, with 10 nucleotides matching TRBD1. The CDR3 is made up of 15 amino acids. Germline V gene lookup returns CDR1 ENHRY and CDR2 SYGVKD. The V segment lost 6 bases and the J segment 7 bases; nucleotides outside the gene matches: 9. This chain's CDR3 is CAISQSTGGDQPQHF. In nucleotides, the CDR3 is TGTGCCATCAGCCAATCGACAGGGGGCGACCAGCCCCAGCATTTT.